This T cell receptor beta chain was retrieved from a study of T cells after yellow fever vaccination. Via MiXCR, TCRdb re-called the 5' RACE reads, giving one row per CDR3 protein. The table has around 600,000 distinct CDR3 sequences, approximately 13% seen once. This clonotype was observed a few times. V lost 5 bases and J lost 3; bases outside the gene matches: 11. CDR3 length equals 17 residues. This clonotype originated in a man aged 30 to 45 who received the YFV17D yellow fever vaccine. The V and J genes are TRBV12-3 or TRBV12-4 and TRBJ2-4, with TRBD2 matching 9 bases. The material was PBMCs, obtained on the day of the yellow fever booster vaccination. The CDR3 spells CASSPETSGRSKNIQYF. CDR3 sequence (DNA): TGTGCCAGCAGTCCCGAGACTAGCGGCAGGAGCAAAAACATTCAGTACTTC.